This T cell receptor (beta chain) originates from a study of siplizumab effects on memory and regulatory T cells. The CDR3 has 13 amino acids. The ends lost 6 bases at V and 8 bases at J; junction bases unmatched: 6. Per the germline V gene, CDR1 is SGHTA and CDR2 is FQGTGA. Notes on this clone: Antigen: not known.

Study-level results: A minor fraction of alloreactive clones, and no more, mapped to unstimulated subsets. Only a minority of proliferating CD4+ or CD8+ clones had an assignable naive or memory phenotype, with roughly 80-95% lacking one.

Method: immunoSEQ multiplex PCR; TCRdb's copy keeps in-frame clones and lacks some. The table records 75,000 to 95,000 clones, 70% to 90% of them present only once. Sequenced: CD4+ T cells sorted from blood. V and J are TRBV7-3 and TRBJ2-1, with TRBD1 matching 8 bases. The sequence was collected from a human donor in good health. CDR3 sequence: CASSLIQGDEQFF. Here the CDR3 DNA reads TGTGCCAGCAGTCTTATACAGGGGGATGAGCAGTTCTTC.